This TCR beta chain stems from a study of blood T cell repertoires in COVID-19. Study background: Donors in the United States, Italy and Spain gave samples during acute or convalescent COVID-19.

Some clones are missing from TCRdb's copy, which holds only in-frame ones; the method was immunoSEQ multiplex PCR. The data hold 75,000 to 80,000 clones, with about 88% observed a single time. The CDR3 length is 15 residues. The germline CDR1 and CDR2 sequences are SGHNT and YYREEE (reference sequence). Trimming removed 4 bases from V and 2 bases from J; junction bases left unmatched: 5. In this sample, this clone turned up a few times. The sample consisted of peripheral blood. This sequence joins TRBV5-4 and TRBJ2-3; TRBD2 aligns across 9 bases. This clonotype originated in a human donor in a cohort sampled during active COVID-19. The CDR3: CASSLSGGPTDTQYF. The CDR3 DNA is TGTGCCAGCAGCCTCAGCGGGGGGCCCACAGATACGCAGTATTTT. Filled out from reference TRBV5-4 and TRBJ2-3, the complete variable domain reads ETGVTQSPTHLIKTRGQQVTLRCSSQSGHNTVSWYQQALGQGPQFIFQYYREEENGRGNFPPRFSGLQFPNYSSELNVNALELDDSALYLCASSLSGGPTDTQYFGPGTRLTVL.